This T cell receptor (beta chain) is drawn from a study of blood T cell repertoires in COVID-19. V was trimmed by 5 bases and J by 0 bases, leaving 16 bases between them. Germline V gene data show CDR1 as SEHNR and CDR2 as FQNEAQ (reference sequence). The CDR3 is 17 amino acids. Sequenced by immunoSEQ multiplex PCR; TCRdb stores in-frame clones only, minus some. The data hold 50,000 to 60,000 clones, with 85% observed a single time. This TCR derives from a human donor in a cohort sampled during active COVID-19. This chain joins TRBV7-9 and TRBJ2-2; tentative D call: TRBD2 (6 bases). Specimen: peripheral blood. Here the CDR3 reads CASSHGTFPPNTGELFF. The CDR3 DNA follows: TGTGCCAGCAGCCACGGGACTTTCCCCCCGAACACCGGGGAGCTGTTTTTT.